This is a list of T cell receptor beta chains from one sample in a study of cytomegalovirus exposure and HLA in healthy donors. The table came from immunoSEQ multiplex PCR; TCRdb's copy has only in-frame clones and leaves some out. This sample has some 150,000 clones; around 79% occur once, and the top ten carry roughly 6.3%. The sample comprised PBMCs. These receptors originate from a man in his forties or fifties in good health and CMV-seropositive. Both conserved end residues are part of each CDR3. Each record gives: D gene, CDR3 length, V gene, clone size, J gene, CDR3 protein, CDR3 DNA. The D gene is left open where the match is weak. Clone sizes are given selectively: once, few, many, or a class where the clone is expanded.

TRBD1	15	TRBV4-1	NA	TRBJ2-7	CASSQGTGPSYEQYF	TGCGCCAGCAGCCAAGGGACAGGGCCTTCCTACGAGCAGTACTTC
TRBD2	19	TRBV7-9	few	TRBJ2-7	CASSSSVASGRAGSYEQYF	TGTGCCAGCAGCTCCTCGGTGGCTAGCGGGAGAGCGGGCTCCTACGAGCAGTACTTC
NA	14	TRBV5-4	NA	TRBJ2-7	CASSLGVRDYEQYF	TGTGCCAGCAGCTTGGGAGTGAGGGATTACGAGCAGTACTTC
TRBD1	16	TRBV5-6	NA	TRBJ1-4	CASSPRDRAFNEKLFF	TGTGCCAGCAGTCCTAGGGACAGGGCGTTTAATGAAAAACTGTTTTTT
NA	14	TRBV6-1	NA	TRBJ1-5	CASNPGAPNQPQHF	TGTGCCAGCAATCCAGGGGCGCCCAATCAGCCCCAGCATTTT
NA	16	TRBV5-1	few	TRBJ1-3	CASSLGAGLSGNTIYF	TGCGCCAGCAGCTTGGGGGCAGGGCTCTCTGGAAACACCATATATTTT
TRBD1	12	TRBV2	NA	TRBJ2-7	CASSGQGYEQYF	TGTGCCAGCAGCGGACAGGGCTACGAGCAGTACTTC
NA	15	TRBV4-1	NA	TRBJ2-3	CASSQAGEATDTQYF	TGCGCCAGCAGCCAAGCGGGGGAGGCCACAGATACGCAGTATTTT
TRBD2	15	TRBV7-8	large	TRBJ2-7	CASSSTSGFLGEQYF	TGTGCCAGCAGCTCGACTAGCGGGTTTCTGGGGGAGCAGTACTTC
TRBD1	17	TRBV5-4	few	TRBJ1-2	CASSSHTSRGHSYGYTF	TGTGCCAGCAGCTCCCATACTAGCAGGGGGCATTCCTATGGCTACACCTTC
TRBD1	15	TRBV19	NA	TRBJ1-4	CASSTQTGVNEKLFF	TGTGCCAGTAGTACACAGACAGGGGTCAATGAAAAACTGTTTTTT
TRBD2	15	TRBV9	NA	TRBJ2-7	CASSVGGGGEYEQYF	TGTGCCAGCAGCGTAGGGGGGGGTGGAGAGTACGAGCAGTACTTC
TRBD2	14	TRBV27	NA	TRBJ2-7	CASSSPTSGHEQYF	TGTGCCAGCAGTTCCCCTACTAGCGGGCACGAGCAGTACTTC
TRBD1	13	TRBV5-4	NA	TRBJ1-2	CASSQTGDYGYTF	TGTGCCAGCAGCCAGACAGGGGACTATGGCTACACCTTC
NA	17	TRBV27	NA	TRBJ2-1	CASSVGWGSSSYNEQFF	TGTGCCAGCAGTGTGGGTTGGGGCTCCAGCTCCTACAATGAGCAGTTCTTC
TRBD1	14	TRBV5-1	NA	TRBJ2-7	CASSYRGLPYEQYF	TGCGCCAGCAGCTACAGGGGGCTCCCCTACGAGCAGTACTTC
TRBD1	14	TRBV30	NA	TRBJ1-1	CAWRLQGAVAEAFF	TGTGCCTGGAGGCTGCAGGGGGCGGTAGCTGAAGCTTTCTTT
NA	14	TRBV14	once	TRBJ1-2	CASSRTGGDYGYTF	TGTGCCAGCAGCCGTACGGGAGGGGACTATGGCTACACCTTC
NA	13	TRBV19	NA	TRBJ1-4	CASSIDLGEKLFF	TGTGCCAGTAGTATAGATCTAGGTGAAAAACTGTTTTTT
NA	15	TRBV4-2	NA	TRBJ1-5	CASSQEDRGRQPQHF	TGTGCCAGCAGCCAAGAGGACAGAGGAAGACAGCCCCAGCATTTT
NA	13	TRBV18	once	TRBJ2-2	CASSLRTTGELFF	TGTGCCAGCTCACTGCGGACTACCGGGGAGCTGTTTTTT
TRBD2	18	TRBV7-9	NA	TRBJ2-4	CSSSTRLAGGRDKNIQYF	TGTTCCAGCAGCACCCGACTAGCGGGAGGGCGGGACAAAAACATTCAGTACTTC
TRBD1	17	TRBV19	NA	TRBJ1-5	CASSFSQGALSNQPQHF	TGTGCCAGTAGTTTTTCGCAGGGGGCCTTGAGCAATCAGCCCCAGCATTTT
TRBD2	16	TRBV4-2	NA	TRBJ2-7	CASSQVGASGVYEQYF	TGTGCCAGCAGCCAAGTCGGGGCTAGCGGGGTGTACGAGCAGTACTTC